This T cell receptor (beta chain) was observed in a study of T cell responses to AZD1222 COVID-19 vaccine. Study observations and caveats: The sample set comprised mostly white British donors with more females, and clonal diversity was possibly underestimated. The study found Spike-specific TCR breadth and depth rose after two AZD1222 doses.

Sequenced by immunoSEQ multiplex PCR; TCRdb stores in-frame clones only, minus some. The sample yields tens of thousands of clones, more than 70% seen once. This CDR3 has 14 amino acids. Unmatched junction bases numbered 5, after V lost 8 bases and J lost 0 bases. Germline CDR1 and CDR2: WSHSY and SAAADI. Comments on this clone: Its antigen remains unidentified.

Sequences were derived from peripheral blood, sampled 28 days after the second dose of the MenACWY control vaccine. The sequence came from an adult who received the MenACWY meningococcal vaccine as a control. The chain combines TRBV10-2 with TRBJ2-7; 9 bases line up with TRBD2. In DNA form, the CDR3 reads TGCGCCAGCCTTAGCGGGGGCCTCTCCTACGAGCAGTACTTC. It translates to CASLSGGLSYEQYF.